Listed below are T cell receptor beta chains from one sample, sequenced in a study of CD8 T cells in ankylosing spondylitis. TCRdb called the 5' RACE reads again in MiXCR, with one record for every CDR3 protein. The repertoire includes 300,000 to 350,000 distinct CDR3 sequences, around 15% of them detected once, and around 0.99% sits in the top ten. The sample taken for sequencing was blood, either unsorted or a sorted T cell fraction (not recorded which). The source is a male donor with ankylosing spondylitis or in good health (not recorded which). CDR3s leave out the opening cysteine and the closing phenylalanine or tryptophan. D genes are given only for firm matches.

v_call	d_call	cdr3_aa
TRBV20-1	TRBD2	SARKLAGVYQETQY
TRBV20-1	.	SAERTDKQLPF
TRBV4-2	TRBD2	ASSQVAGGLRDTQY
TRBV5-5	.	ASSPSGRDQPQH
TRBV6-2/TRBV6-3	.	ASSPTFRSNEQF
TRBV7-9	.	ASSLDSSLAKNIQY
TRBV10-1	TRBD1	ASSQGAWSDEQY
TRBV3-1	TRBD1	ASSPKRTGGRDTQY
TRBV20-1	.	SASHRTQSYEQY
TRBV7-9	.	ASSLVGPEVGNQPQH
TRBV5-1	.	ASSLEGTGGYT
TRBV20-1	.	SARDGAGSFSGANVLT
TRBV19	TRBD2	AIAGGSSYNEQF
TRBV3-1	.	ASSQGIYEQY
TRBV12-3/TRBV12-4	.	ASSTTGRDTDTQY
TRBV5-6	.	ASSFPSGANVLT
TRBV5-1	TRBD2	ASSLRRLAVNEQF
TRBV3-1	.	ASSLGEYEQY
TRBV20-1	.	SASDQTEAF
TRBV2	.	ASRQTGFETQY
TRBV28	.	ASVPGGINSPLH
TRBV3-1	.	ASSLGRTYGYT
TRBV10-1	TRBD1	ASSLDRVHEQY
TRBV5-6	TRBD1	ASSLWDRVYGYT
TRBV29-1	.	SVEDGAF
TRBV5-1	.	ASSLGPQETQY
TRBV18	.	ASSPVVQETQY
TRBV7-9	.	ASSLGGLLRHEQY
TRBV4-2	TRBD2	ASSLTSGRATIDTQY